Detailed here is one T cell receptor (beta chain). The data stem from a study of T-cell memory formation after mild COVID-19. Whole-study context: TCR clusters showed largely donor specificity.

The CDR3 has 17 residues. V lost 3 bases and J lost 4; bases outside the gene matches: 12. Germline CDR1 reads DFQATT; CDR2 reads SNEGSKA (reference sequence). The TCR alpha and TCR beta cDNA libraries, bearing sample barcodes and UMIs, were generated by 5'RACE using constant-segment primers. From the 5' RACE reads, TCRdb called clonotypes with MiXCR, one entry per CDR3 protein. The profile shows a few hundred thousand distinct CDR3 sequences, approximately 15% of them singletons. The origin of this receptor is a young man who had mild COVID-19 (a few samples of this study predate the infection). Cell type and time point are not known. The chain couples TRBV20-1 to TRBJ2-3, with 11 bases identical to TRBD1. Material for sequencing was PBMCs or a T cell subset sorted from them (not recorded which). CDR3 loop: CSARFRTGGGMADTQYF. CDR3 DNA: TGCAGTGCTAGGTTCAGGACAGGGGGCGGTATGGCAGATACGCAGTATTTT.